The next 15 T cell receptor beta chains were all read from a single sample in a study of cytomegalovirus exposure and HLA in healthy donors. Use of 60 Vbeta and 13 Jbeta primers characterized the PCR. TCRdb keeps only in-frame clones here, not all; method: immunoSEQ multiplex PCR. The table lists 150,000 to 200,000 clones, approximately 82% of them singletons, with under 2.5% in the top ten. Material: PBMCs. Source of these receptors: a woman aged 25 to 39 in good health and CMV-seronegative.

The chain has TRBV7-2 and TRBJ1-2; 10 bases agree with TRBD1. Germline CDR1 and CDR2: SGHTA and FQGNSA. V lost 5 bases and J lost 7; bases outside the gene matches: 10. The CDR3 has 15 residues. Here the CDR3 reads CASSARDRGLGGYTF. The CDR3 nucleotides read TGTGCCAGCAGCGCCCGGGACAGGGGTCTAGGTGGCTACACCTTC.

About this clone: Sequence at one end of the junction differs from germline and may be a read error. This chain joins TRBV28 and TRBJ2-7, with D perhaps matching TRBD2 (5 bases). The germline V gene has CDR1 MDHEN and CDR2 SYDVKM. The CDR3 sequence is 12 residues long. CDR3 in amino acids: CASSTSREQGLF. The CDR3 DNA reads TGTGCCAGCAGTACATCACGGGAACAAGGGCTCTTC.

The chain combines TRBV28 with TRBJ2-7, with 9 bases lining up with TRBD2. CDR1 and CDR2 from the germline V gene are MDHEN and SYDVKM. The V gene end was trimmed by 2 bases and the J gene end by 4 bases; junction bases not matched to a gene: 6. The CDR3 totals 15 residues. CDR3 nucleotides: TGTGCCAGCAGTTTAAATGCGGGAGGGGGATACGAGCAGTACTTC. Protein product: CASSLNAGGGYEQYF.

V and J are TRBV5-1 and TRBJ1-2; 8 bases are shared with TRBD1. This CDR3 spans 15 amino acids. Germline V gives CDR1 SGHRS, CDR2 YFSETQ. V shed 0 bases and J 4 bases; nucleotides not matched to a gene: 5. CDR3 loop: CASSLETGGVYGYTF. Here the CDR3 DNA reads TGCGCCAGCAGCTTGGAAACAGGGGGTGTCTATGGCTACACCTTC.

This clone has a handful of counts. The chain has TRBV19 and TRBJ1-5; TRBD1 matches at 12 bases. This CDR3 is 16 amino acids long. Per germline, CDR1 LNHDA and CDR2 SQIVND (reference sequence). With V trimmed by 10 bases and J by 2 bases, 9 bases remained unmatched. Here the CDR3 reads CATAGTGGGGNQPQHF. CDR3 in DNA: TGTGCCACCGCCGGGACAGGGGGCGGGGGCAATCAGCCCCAGCATTTT.

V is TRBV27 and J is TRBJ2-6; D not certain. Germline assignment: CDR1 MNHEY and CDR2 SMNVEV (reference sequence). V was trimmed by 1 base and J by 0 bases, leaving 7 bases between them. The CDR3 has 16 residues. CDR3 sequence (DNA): TGTGCCAGCAGTTTATTGAGCACCTCTGGGGCCAACGTCCTGACTTTC. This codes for CASSLLSTSGANVLTF.

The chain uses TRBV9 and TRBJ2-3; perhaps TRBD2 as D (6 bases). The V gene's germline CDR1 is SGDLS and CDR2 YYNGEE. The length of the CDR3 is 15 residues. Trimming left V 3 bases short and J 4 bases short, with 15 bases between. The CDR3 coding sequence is TGTGCCAGCAGCGATCCGGGACGGGAGCCAGATACGCAGTATTTT. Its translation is CASSDPGREPDTQYF.

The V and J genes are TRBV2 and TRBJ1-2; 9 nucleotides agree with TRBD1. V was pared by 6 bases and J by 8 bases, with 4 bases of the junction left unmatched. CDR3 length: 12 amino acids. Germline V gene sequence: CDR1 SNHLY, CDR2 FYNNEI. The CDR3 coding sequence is TGTGCCAGCAGCCTACAGGGGGCGGGCTACACCTTC. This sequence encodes CASSLQGAGYTF.

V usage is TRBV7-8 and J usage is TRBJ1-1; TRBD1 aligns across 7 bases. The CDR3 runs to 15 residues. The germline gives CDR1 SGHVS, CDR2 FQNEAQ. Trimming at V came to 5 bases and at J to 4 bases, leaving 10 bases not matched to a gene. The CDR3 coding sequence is TGTGCCAGCAGCCAAAACAGGGGCTCGATCACTGAAGCTTTCTTT. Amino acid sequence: CASSQNRGSITEAFF.

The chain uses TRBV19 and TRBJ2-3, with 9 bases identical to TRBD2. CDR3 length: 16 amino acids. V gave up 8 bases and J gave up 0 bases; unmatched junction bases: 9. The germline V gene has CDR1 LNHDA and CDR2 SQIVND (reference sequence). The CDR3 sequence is CASSASGMISTDTQYF. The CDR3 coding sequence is TGTGCCAGTTCAGCTAGCGGGATGATTAGCACAGATACGCAGTATTTT. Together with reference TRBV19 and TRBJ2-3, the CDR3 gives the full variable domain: DGGITQSPKYLFRKEGQNVTLSCEQNLNHDAMYWYRQDPGQGLRLIYYSQIVNDFQKGDIAEGYSVSREKKESFPLTVTSAQKNPTAFYLCASSASGMISTDTQYFGPGTRLTVL.

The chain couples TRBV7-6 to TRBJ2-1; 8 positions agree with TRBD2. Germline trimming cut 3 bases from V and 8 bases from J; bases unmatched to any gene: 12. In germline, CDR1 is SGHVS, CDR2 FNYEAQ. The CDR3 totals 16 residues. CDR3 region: CASSFLAGTVRDEQFF. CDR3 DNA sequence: TGTGCCAGCAGCTTTCTAGCGGGCACCGTTAGGGATGAGCAGTTCTTC.

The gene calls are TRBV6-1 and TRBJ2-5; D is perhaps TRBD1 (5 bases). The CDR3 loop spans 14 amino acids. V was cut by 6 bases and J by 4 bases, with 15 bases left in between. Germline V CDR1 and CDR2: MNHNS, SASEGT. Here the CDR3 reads CASRNRGRGETQYF. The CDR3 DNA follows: TGTGCCAGCAGAAATAGGGGCAGAGGAGAGACCCAGTACTTC.

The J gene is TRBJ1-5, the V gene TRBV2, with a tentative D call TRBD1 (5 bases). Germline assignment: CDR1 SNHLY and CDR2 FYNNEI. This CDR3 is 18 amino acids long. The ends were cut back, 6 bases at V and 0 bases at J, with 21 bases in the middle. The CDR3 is CASRETPAGDDSNQPQHF. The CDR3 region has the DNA TGTGCCAGCAGGGAGACCCCAGCGGGGGATGATAGCAATCAGCCCCAGCATTTT.

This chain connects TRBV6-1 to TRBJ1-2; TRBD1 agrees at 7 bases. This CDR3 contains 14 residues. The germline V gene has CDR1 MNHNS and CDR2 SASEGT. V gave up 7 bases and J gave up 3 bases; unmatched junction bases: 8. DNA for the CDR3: TGTGCCAGCATCCCTGACAGGGTGGACTATGGCTACACCTTC. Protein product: CASIPDRVDYGYTF.

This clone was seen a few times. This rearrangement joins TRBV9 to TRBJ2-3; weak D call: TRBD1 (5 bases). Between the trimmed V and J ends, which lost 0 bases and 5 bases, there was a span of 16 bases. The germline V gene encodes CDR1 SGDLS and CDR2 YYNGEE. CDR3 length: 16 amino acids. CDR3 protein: CASSVEGRADIDTQYF. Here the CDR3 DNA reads TGTGCCAGCAGCGTAGAGGGCAGGGCCGATATAGATACGCAGTATTTT. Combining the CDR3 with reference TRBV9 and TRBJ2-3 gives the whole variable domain DSGVTQTPKHLITATGQRVTLRCSPRSGDLSVYWYQQSLDQGLQFLIQYYNGEERAKGNILERFSAQQFPDLHSELNLSSLELGDSALYFCASSVEGRADIDTQYFGPGTRLTVL.